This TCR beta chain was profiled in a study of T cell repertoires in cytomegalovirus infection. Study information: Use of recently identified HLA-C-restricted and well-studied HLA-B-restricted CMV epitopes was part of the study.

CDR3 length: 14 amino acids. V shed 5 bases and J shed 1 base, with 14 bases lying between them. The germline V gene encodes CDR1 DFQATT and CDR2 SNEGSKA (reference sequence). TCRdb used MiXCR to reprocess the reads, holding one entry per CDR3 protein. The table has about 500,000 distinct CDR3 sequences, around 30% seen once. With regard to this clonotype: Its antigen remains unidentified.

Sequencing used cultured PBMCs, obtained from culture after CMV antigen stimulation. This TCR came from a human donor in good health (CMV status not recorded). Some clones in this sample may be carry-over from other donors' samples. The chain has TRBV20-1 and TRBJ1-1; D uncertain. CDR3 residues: CSALYSGKNTEAFF. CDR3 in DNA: TGCAGTGCTTTGTACTCAGGAAAGAACACTGAAGCTTTCTTT.